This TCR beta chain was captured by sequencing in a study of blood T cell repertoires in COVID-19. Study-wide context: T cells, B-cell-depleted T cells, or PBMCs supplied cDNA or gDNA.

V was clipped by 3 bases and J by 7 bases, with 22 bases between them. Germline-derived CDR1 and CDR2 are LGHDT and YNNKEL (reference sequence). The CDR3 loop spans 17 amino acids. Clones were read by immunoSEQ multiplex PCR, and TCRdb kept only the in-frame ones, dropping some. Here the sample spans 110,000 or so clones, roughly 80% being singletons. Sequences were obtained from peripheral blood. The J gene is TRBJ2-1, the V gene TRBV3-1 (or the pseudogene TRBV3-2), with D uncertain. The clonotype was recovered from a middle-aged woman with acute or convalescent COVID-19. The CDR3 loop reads CASSHRIAIPHSNEQFF. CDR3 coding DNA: TGTGCCAGCAGCCACCGCATAGCCATCCCCCACTCAAATGAGCAGTTCTTC.